This TCR beta chain was captured by sequencing in a study of CD8+ T cells in alopecia areata. Overall study findings and caveats: The study found that many expanded lesional clones persisted in scalp and blood during tofacitinib.

cDNA prepared by RNA extraction and subsequent reverse transcription served as the template for sequencing. Repertoires were generated with immunoSEQ multiplex PCR, while TCRdb's copy carries only in-frame clones and drops some. Of 90,000 to 100,000 clones in the sample, more than 55% were seen once. CDR1 and CDR2 from the germline V gene are SQVTM and ANQGSEA. J was trimmed by 5 bases and V by 6 bases; bases with no gene match: 10. The CDR3 loop spans 13 amino acids. Turning to this clone: The antigen remains unidentified.

Treatment described: oral pan-JAK inhibitor, 5-10 mg twice daily. Sequencing used CD8+ T cells sorted from blood, obtained at week 4, from a patient treated with tofacitinib. The V gene is TRBV29-1, the J gene TRBJ2-7; 7 nucleotides line up with TRBD2. The receptor's source is a human donor with alopecia areata. The CDR3 sequence is CSVTRGSGHEQYF. The CDR3 coding sequence is TGCAGCGTAACGCGCGGGAGCGGCCACGAGCAGTACTTC.